This T cell receptor beta chain was sequenced in a study of T-cell reconstitution after alpha-beta-depleted transplantation in children. Findings of the study overall: Several hundred rapidly expanded clones from non-depleted graft cells reportedly supplied alpha-beta T cells about two months post-transplant. Elevated TCRbeta diversity at day 60 was traced, in some patients, to surviving recipient T cells and thymic progenitors. Among T cells one year after transplant, newly produced cells accounted for most counts and diversity.

This clonotype was found many times. Its antigen is not identified. Preparation of the TCRbeta library was carried out with unique molecular identifiers. TCRdb analysed the PCR reads with MiXCR anew, one entry per CDR3 protein. The table shows 700,000 to 850,000 distinct CDR3 sequences, with about 16% occurring only once. The sample was PBMCs, mostly from graft donor cells, taken 360 days after TCRalphabeta/CD19-depleted stem cell transplant. The receptor's source is a male patient aged 5 to 17 who had a stem cell transplant for acute lymphoblastic leukemia, so the T cells may come from the graft donor.

In DNA, the CDR3 is TGTGCCAGCAATCAGGACAGGGATCCAGATACGCAGTATTTT. Its protein is CASNQDRDPDTQYF. This chain uses TRBV2 with TRBJ2-3; 8 bases match TRBD1. CDR1 and CDR2 (germline): SNHLY, FYNNEI. The CDR3 has 14 residues. Unmatched junction bases numbered 7, after V lost 7 bases and J lost 4 bases.